These 4 T cell receptor beta chains were sequenced from one sample in a study of blood T cell repertoires in COVID-19. Libraries were prepared by immunoSEQ multiplex PCR; TCRdb keeps only in-frame clonotypes and omits some of them. Here the sample spans 200,000 or so clones, about 85% being singletons. The source material was peripheral blood. The receptors shown here come from a man between 65 and 85 years old with active or convalescent COVID-19.

The chain links TRBV15 to TRBJ1-4, with D unresolved. The CDR3 sequence is 17 residues long. Per germline, CDR1 LNHNV and CDR2 YYDKDF (reference sequence). Trimming took off 0 bases at V and 0 bases at J, with 11 bases between the two ends. Here the CDR3 reads CATSRETGLPTNEKLFF. CDR3 DNA: TGTGCCACCAGCAGAGAAACGGGGTTACCAACTAATGAAAAACTGTTTTTT.

V gene TRBV6-2 or TRBV6-3 combines with J gene TRBJ2-2; 8 positions match TRBD2. Germline V gives CDR1 MNHEY, CDR2 SVGEGT. CDR3 length: 17 amino acids. Trimming removed 0 bases from V and 4 bases from J; junction bases left unmatched: 7. This CDR3 is CASSYSGLAWFTGELFF. In DNA, the CDR3 is TGTGCCAGCAGTTACTCAGGACTAGCTTGGTTCACCGGGGAGCTGTTTTTT.

The V and J genes are TRBV5-6 and TRBJ1-6, with unresolved D. Trimming left V 1 base short and J 9 bases short, with 5 bases between. Germline V gene data show CDR1 as SGHDT and CDR2 as YYEEEE. The CDR3 runs 12 residues. The CDR3 loop reads CASSLYSSPLHF. DNA of the CDR3: TGTGCCAGCAGCTTGTACAGTTCACCCCTCCACTTT.

The V and J genes are TRBV6-5 and TRBJ2-1; 8 bases are a match to TRBD1. The CDR3 has 14 residues. CDR1 is MNHEY and CDR2 is SVGAGI in the germline V gene. After removal of 5 bases from V and 1 base from J, the junction contained 1 base not matched to a gene. CDR3 loop: CASSTGGSYNEQFF. DNA of the CDR3: TGTGCCAGCAGTACAGGGGGTTCCTACAATGAGCAGTTCTTC.